This entry lists 2 T cell receptor beta chains sequenced from one sample in a study of cytomegalovirus exposure and HLA in healthy donors. 13 Jbeta primers and 60 Vbeta primers were used for the PCR. Clones were read by immunoSEQ multiplex PCR, and TCRdb kept only the in-frame ones, dropping some. The sample holds more than 100,000 clones, 65% to 80% seen once. Material for sequencing was PBMCs. Receptors originate from a woman aged 18-29 years in good health and CMV-seronegative.

The V and J genes are TRBV2 and TRBJ2-1; TRBD2 is a possible D gene (6 bases). With 3 bases removed from V and 9 bases from J, the gap between germline ends came to 21 bases. The germline CDR1 and CDR2 sequences are SNHLY and FYNNEI. This CDR3 is built from 16 residues. The CDR3 nucleotides read TGTGCCAGCAGTGATATAAAGGACACTAGCAGTGGTGAGCAGTTCTTC. It is translated as CASSDIKDTSSGEQFF.

The rearrangement joins TRBV5-4 to TRBJ2-7; 9 positions match TRBD1. V gave up 4 bases and J gave up 5 bases; unmatched junction bases: 7. The CDR3 runs 14 residues. In germline, CDR1 is SGHNT, CDR2 YYREEE (reference sequence). The DNA for the CDR3 is TGTGCCAGCAGCCCCCGGGACAGGGTGCACGAGCAGTACTTC. It encodes CASSPRDRVHEQYF.